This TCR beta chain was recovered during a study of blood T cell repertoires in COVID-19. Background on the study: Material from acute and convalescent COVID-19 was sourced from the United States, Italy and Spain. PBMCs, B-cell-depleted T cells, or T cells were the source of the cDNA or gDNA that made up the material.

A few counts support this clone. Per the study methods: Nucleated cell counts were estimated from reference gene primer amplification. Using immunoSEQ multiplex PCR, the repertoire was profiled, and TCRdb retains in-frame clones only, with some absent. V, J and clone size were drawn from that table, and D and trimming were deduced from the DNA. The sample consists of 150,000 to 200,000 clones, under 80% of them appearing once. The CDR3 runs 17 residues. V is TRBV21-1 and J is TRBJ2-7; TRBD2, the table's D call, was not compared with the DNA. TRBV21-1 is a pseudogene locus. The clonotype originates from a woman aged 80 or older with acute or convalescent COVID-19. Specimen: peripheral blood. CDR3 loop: CASSKKVRREVSYEQYF. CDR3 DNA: TGTGCCAGCAGCAAAAAGGTCAGGCGGGAGGTCTCCTACGAGCAGTACTTC.